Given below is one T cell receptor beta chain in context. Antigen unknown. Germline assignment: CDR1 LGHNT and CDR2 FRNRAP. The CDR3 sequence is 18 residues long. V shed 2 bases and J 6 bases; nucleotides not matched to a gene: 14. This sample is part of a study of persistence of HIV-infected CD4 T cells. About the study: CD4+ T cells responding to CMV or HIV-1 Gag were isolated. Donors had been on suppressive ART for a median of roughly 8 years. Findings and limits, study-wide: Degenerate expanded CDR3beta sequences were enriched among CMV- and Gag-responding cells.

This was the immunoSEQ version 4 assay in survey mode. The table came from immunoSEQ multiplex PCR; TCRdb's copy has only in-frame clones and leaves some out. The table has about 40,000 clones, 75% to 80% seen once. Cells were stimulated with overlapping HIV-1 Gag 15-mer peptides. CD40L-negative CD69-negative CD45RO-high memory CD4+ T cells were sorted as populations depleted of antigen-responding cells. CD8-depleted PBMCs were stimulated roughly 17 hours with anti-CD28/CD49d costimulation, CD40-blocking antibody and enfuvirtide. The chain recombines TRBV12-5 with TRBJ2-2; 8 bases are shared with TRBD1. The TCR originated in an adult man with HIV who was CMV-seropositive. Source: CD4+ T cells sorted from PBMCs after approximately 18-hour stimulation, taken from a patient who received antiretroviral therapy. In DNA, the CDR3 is TGTGCTAGTGGTTTGTTTACCCCGGGACAGGTTATATCCGGGGAGCTGTTTTTT. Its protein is CASGLFTPGQVISGELFF.